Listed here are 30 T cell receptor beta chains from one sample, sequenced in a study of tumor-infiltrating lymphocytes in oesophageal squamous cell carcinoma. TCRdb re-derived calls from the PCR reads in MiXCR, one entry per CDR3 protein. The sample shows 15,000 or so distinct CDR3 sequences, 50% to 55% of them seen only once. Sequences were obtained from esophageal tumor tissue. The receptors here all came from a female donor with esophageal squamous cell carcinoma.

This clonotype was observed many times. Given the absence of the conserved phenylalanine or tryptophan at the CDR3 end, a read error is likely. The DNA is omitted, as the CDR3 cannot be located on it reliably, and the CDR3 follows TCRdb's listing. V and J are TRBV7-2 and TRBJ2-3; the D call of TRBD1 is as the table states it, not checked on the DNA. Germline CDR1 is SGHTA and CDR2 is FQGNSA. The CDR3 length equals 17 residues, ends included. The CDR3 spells CASSLGGQTYNEQFFGP.

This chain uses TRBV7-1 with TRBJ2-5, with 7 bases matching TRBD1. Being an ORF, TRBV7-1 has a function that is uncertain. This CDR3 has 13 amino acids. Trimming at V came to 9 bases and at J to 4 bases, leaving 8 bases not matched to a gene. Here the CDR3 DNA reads TGTGCCAGTAGACCCTCAGGGGGAGAGACCCAGTACTTC. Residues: CASRPSGGETQYF.

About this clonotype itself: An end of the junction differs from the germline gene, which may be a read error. CDR3 amino acids: CASSFKQGPSYELYF. The CDR3 coding sequence is TGTGCCAGCAGCTTTAAACAGGGCCCATCCTACGAGCTGTACTTC. This sequence joins TRBV7-8 and TRBJ2-7; possible D gene TRBD1, 6 bases. This CDR3 has 15 residues. Germline V gene data show CDR1 as SGHVS and CDR2 as FQNEAQ.

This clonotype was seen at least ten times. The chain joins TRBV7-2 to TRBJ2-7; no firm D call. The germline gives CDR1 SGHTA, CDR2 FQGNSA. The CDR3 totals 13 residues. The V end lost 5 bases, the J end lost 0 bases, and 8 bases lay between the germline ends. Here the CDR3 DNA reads TGTGCCAGCAGCCTGGCAAGCTCCTACGAGCAGTACTTC. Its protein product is CASSLASSYEQYF. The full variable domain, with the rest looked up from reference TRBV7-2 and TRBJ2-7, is GAGVSQSPSNKVTEKGKDVELRCDPISGHTALYWYRQSLGQGLEFLIYFQGNSAPDKSGLPSDRFSAERTGGSVSTLTIQRTQQEDSAVYLCASSLASSYEQYFGPGTRLTVT.

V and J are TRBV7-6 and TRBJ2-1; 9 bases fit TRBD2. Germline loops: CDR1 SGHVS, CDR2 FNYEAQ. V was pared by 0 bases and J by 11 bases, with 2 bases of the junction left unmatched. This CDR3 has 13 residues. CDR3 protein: CASSLASGSKQFF. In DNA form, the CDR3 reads TGTGCCAGCAGCTTAGCTAGCGGGAGCAAGCAGTTCTTC.

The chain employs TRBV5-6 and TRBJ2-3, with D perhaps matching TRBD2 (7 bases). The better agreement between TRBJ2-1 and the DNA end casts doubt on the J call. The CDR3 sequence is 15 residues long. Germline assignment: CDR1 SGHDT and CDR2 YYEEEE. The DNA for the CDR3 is TGTGCCAGCGGGGGGCTAGCGGTCCCCTACAATGAGCAGTTCTTC. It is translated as CASGGLAVPYNEQFF.

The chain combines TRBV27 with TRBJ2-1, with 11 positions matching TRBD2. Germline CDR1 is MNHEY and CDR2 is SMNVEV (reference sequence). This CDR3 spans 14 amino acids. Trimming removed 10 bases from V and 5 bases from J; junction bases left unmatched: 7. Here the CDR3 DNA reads TGTGCCACCTACCTAGCGGGGGGTGACAATGAGCAGTTCTTC. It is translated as CATYLAGGDNEQFF.

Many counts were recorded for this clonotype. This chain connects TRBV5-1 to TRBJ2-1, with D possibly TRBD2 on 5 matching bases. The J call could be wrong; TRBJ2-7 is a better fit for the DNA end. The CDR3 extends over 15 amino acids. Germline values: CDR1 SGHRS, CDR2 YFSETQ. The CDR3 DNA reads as TGCGCCAGCAGGGGCCCCCGGGGTCATCCTTACGAGCAGTACTTC. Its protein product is CASRGPRGHPYEQYF.

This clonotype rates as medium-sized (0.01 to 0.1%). CDR3 sequence: CASSYGQGGGEQYF. CDR3 DNA sequence: TGTGCCAGCAGTTACGGACAGGGCGGCGGTGAGCAGTACTTC. The chain joins TRBV6-6 to TRBJ2-5; 8 positions agree with TRBD1. Losses at the gene ends were 2 bases for V and 11 bases for J; bases not matched to a gene: 10. The CDR3 consists of 14 residues. Germline loops: CDR1 MNHNY, CDR2 SVGAGI (reference sequence).

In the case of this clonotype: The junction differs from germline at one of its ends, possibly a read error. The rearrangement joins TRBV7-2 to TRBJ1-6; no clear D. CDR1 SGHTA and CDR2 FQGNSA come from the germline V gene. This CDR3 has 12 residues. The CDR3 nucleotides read TGTGCCAGCAGCCAAGGGATTTCACCCCTCCACTTC. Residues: CASSQGISPLHF.

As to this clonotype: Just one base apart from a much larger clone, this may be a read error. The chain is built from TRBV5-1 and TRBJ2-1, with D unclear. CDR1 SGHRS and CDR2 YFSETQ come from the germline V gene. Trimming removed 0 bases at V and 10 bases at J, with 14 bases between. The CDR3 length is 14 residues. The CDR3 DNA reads TGCGCCAGCAGCTTGGGTCACGGATCCTACGAGCAGTTCTTC. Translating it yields CASSLGHGSYEQFF.

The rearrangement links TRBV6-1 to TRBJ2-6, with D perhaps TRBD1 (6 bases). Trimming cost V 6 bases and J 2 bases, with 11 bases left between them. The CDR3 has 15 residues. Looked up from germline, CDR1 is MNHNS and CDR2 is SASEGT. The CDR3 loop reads CASSVGTPGANVLTF. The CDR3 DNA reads TGTGCCAGCAGCGTAGGGACACCTGGGGCCAACGTCCTGACTTTC.

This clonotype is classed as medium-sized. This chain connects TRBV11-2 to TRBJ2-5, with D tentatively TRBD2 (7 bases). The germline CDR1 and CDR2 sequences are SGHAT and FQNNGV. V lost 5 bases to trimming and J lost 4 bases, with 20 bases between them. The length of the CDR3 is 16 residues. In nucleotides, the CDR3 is TGTGCCAGCAGCCCTGGGGGGGCGGGAAGGCGAGAGACCCAGTACTTC. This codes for CASSPGGAGRRETQYF.

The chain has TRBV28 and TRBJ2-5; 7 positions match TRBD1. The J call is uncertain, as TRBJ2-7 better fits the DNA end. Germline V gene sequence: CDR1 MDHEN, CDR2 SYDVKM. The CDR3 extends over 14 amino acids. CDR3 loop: CASSFLGTAYEQYF. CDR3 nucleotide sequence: TGTGCCAGCAGTTTCCTCGGGACAGCTTACGAGCAGTACTTC.

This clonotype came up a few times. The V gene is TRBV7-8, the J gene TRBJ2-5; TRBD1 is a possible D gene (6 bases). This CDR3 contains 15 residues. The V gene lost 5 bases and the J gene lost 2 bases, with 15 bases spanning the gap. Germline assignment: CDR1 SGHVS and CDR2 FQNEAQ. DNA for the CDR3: TGTGCCAGCAGCCCGCGGCTTAGGGGGCAAGAGACCCAGTACTTC. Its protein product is CASSPRLRGQETQYF.

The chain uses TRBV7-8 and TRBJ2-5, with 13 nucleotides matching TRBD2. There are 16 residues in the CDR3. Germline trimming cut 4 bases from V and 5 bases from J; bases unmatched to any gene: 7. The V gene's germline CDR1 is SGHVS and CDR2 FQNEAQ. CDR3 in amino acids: CASSSPGLAGRETQYF. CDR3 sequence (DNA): TGTGCCAGCAGCTCGCCGGGACTAGCGGGGAGGGAGACCCAGTACTTC. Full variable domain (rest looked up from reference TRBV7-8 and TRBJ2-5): GAGVSQSPRYKVAKRGQDVALRCDPISGHVSLFWYQQALGQGPEFLTYFQNEAQLDKSGLPSDRFFAERPEGSVSTLKIQRTQQEDSAVYLCASSSPGLAGRETQYFGPGTRLLVL.

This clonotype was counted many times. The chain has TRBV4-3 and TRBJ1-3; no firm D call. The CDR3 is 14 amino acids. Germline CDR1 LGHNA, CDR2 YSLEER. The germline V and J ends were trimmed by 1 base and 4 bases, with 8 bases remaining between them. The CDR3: CASSQGAGGNTIYF. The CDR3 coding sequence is TGCGCCAGCAGCCAAGGAGCAGGCGGAAACACCATATATTTT.

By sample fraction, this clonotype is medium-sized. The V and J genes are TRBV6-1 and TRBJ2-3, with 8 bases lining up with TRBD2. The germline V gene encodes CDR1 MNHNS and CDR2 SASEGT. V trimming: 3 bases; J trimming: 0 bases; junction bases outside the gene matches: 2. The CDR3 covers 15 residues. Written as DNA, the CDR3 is TGTGCCAGCAGTGACGCTAGCGGGAGCACAGATACGCAGTATTTT. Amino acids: CASSDASGSTDTQYF.

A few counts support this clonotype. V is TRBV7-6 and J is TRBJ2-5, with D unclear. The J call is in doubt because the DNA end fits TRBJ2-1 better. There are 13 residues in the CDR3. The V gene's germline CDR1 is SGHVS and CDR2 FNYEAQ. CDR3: CASSLDIWGGQFF. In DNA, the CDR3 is TGTGCCAGCAGCTTAGATATTTGGGGTGGGCAGTTCTTC.

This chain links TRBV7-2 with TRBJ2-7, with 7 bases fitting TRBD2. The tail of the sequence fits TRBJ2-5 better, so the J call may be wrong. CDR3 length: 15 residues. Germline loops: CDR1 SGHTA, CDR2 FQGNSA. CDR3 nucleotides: TGTGCCAGCAGCTTAGGAGCGGGGATCGGTGGGACCCAGTACTTC. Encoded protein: CASSLGAGIGGTQYF.

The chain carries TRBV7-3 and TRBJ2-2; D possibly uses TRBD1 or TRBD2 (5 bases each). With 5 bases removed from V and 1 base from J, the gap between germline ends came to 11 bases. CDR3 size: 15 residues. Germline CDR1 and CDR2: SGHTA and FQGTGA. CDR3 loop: CASSLGTENTGELFF. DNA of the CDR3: TGTGCCAGCAGCCTAGGGACGGAGAACACCGGGGAGCTGTTTTTT.

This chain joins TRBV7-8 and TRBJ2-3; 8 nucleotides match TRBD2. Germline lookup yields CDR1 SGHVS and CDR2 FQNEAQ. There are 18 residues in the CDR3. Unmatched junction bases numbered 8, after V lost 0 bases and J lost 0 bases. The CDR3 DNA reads TGTGCCAGCAGCTTAGCGAGGTCTAGCGGGCCGAGCACAGATACGCAGTATTTT. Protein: CASSLARSSGPSTDTQYF.

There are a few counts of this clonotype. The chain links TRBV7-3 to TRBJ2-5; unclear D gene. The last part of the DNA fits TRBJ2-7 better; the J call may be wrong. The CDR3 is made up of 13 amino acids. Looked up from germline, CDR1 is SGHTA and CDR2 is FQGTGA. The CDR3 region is CASSLTRTYEQYF. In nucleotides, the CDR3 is TGTGCCAGCAGCTTAACCCGCACCTACGAGCAGTACTTC.

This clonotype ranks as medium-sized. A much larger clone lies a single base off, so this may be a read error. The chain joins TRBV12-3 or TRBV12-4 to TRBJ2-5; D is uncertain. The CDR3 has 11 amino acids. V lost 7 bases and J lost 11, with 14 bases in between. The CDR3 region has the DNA TGTGCCAGCAAAACGGGTAATGAGCAGTACTTC. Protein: CASKTGNEQYF.

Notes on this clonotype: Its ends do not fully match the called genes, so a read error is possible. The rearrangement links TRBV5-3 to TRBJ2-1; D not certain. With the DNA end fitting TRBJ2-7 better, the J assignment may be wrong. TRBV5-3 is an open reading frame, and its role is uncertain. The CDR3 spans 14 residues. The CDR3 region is CASSSSLVSYEQYF. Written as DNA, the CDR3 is TGTGCCAGCAGCTCATCCTTGGTCTCCTACGAGCAGTACTTC.

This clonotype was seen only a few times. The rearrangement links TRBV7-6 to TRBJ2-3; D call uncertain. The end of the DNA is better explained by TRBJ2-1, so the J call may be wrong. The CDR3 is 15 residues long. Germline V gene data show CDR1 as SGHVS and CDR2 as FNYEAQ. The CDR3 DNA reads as TGTGCCAGCAGCTTAAGAGCAGACCGGTACAATGAGCAGTTCTTC. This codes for CASSLRADRYNEQFF.

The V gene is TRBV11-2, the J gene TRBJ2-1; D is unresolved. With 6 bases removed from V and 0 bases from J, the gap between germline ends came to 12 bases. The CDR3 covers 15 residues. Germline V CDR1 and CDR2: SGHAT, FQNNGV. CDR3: CASSWGQSSYNEQFF. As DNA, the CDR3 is TGTGCCAGCAGTTGGGGTCAAAGCTCCTACAATGAGCAGTTCTTC.

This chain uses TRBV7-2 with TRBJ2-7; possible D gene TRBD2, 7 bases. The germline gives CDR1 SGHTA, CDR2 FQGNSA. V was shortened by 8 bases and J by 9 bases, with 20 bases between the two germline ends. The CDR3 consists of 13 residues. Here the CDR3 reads CASRVRERGGQYF. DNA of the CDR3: TGTGCCAGCCGTGTGAGGGAGAGGGGGGGGCAGTACTTC.

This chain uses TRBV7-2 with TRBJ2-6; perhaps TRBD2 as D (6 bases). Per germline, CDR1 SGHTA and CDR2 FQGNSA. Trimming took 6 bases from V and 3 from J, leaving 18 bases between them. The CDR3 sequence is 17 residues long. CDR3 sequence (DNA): TGTGCCAGCAGGCCACCCCTGACTAGTAGTGGGGCCAACGTCCTGACTTTC. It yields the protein CASRPPLTSSGANVLTF.

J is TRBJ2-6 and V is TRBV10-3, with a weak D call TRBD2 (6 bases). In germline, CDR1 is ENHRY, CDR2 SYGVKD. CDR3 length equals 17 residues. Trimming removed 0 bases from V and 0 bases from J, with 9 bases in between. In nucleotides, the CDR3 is TGTGCCATCAGTGAGTCGTTGGGGGGCTCTGGGGCCAACGTCCTGACTTTC. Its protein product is CAISESLGGSGANVLTF.